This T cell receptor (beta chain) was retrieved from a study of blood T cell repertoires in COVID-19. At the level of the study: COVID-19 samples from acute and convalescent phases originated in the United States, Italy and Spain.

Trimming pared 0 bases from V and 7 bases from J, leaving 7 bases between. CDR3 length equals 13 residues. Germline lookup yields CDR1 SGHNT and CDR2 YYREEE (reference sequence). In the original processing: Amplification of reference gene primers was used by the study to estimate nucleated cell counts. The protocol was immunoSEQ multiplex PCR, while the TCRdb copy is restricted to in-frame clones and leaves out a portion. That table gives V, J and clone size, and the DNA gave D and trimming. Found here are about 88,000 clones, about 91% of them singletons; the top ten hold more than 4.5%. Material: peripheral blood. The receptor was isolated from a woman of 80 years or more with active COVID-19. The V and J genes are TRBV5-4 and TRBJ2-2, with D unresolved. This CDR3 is CASSLVVLGELFF. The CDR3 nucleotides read TGTGCCAGCAGCTTGGTAGTCCTCGGGGAGCTGTTTTTT. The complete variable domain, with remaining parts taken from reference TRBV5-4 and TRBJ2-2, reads ETGVTQSPTHLIKTRGQQVTLRCSSQSGHNTVSWYQQALGQGPQFIFQYYREEENGRGNFPPRFSGLQFPNYSSELNVNALELDDSALYLCASSLVVLGELFFGEGSRLTVL.